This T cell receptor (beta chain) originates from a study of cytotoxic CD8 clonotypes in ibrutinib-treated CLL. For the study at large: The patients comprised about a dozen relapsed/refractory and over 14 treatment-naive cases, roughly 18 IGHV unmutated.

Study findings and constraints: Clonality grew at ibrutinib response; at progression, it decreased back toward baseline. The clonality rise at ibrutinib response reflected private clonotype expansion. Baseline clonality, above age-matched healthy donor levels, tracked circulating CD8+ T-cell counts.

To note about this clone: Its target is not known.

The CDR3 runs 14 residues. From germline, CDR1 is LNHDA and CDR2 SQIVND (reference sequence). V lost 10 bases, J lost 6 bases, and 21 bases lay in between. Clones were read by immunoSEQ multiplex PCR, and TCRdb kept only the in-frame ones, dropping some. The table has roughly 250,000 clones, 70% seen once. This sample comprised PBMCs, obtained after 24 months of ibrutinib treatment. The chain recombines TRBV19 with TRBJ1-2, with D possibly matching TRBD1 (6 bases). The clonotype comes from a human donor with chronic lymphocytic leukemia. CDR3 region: CATSWGTFSDGYTF. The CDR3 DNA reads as TGTGCCACCTCCTGGGGGACATTTAGTGATGGCTACACCTTC. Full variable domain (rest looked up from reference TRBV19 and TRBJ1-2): DGGITQSPKYLFRKEGQNVTLSCEQNLNHDAMYWYRQDPGQGLRLIYYSQIVNDFQKGDIAEGYSVSREKKESFPLTVTSAQKNPTAFYLCATSWGTFSDGYTFGSGTRLTVV.